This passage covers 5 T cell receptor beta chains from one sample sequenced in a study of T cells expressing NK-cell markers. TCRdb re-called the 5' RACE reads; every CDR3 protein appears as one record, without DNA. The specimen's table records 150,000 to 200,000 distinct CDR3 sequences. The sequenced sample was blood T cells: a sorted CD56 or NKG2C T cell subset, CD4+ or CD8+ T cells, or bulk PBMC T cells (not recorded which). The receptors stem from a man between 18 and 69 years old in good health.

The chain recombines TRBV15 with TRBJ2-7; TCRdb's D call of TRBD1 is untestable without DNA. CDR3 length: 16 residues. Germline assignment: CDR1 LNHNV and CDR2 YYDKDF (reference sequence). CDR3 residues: CATSIAPDRGTYEQYF.

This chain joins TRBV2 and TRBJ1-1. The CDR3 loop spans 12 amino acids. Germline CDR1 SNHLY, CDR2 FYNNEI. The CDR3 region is CAATEMNTEAFF.

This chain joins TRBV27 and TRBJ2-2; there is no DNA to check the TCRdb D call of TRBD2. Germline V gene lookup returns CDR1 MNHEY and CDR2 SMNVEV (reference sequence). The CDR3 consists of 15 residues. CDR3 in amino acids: CASSAGGPDTGELFF.

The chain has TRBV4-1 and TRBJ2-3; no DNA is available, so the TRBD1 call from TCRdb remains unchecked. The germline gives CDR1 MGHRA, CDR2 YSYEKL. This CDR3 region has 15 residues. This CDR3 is CASSHPGGSTDTQYF.

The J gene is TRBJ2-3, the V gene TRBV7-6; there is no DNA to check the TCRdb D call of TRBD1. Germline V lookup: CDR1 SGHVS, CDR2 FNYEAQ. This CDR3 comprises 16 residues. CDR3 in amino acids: CASSTRGRTSTDTQYF. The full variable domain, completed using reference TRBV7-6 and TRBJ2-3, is GAGVSQSPRYKVTKRGQDVALRCDPISGHVSLYWYRQALGQGPEFLTYFNYEAQQDKSGLPNDRFSAERPEGSISTLTIQRTEQRDSAMYRCASSTRGRTSTDTQYFGPGTRLTVL.